The rows below give T cell receptor beta chains drawn from one sample of a study of blood T cell repertoires in COVID-19. Sequencing was performed with immunoSEQ multiplex PCR; in TCRdb, only in-frame clones are kept and a portion is missing. The sample has 240,000 or so clones, around 86% seen once. The sample was PBMCs or T cells enriched from blood (not recorded which). These receptors were taken from a woman aged 45-59 years who had recovered from COVID-19. The CDR3 runs from the conserved cysteine through the conserved F or W. The order of the fields is clone size, J gene, V gene, CDR3 protein. A clone size is listed for some rows: how often the clone was seen (once, few, many), or a class if it is expanded.

clone_size: few
j_call: TRBJ1-1
v_call: TRBV5-6
cdr3_aa: CASSITGGTEAFF

clone_size: few
j_call: TRBJ1-2
v_call: TRBV11-3
cdr3_aa: CASSLTGGRYGYTF

clone_size: .
j_call: TRBJ1-1
v_call: TRBV6-6
cdr3_aa: CASSGDSRVEAFF

clone_size: .
j_call: TRBJ2-1
v_call: TRBV15
cdr3_aa: CATSRYGQELNEQFF

clone_size: .
j_call: TRBJ1-2
v_call: TRBV25-1
cdr3_aa: CASSAQGTRGYTF

clone_size: .
j_call: TRBJ2-1
v_call: TRBV7-3
cdr3_aa: CASSLGGGRAVDEQFF

clone_size: .
j_call: TRBJ2-3
v_call: TRBV14
cdr3_aa: CASSHSGSTDTQYF

clone_size: .
j_call: TRBJ1-2
v_call: TRBV3-1/TRBV3-2
cdr3_aa: CASSSRDYGYTF

clone_size: few
j_call: TRBJ2-7
v_call: TRBV7-9
cdr3_aa: CASSKTGIIYEQYF

clone_size: .
j_call: TRBJ1-2
v_call: TRBV25-1
cdr3_aa: CASSEAGGYDGYTF

clone_size: .
j_call: TRBJ2-7
v_call: TRBV7-2
cdr3_aa: CASSPQTSGGISYEQYF

clone_size: .
j_call: TRBJ2-5
v_call: TRBV7-8
cdr3_aa: CASSLPGLAGGPETQYF

clone_size: .
j_call: TRBJ2-1
v_call: TRBV7-9
cdr3_aa: CASSLLRTSGKKNEQFF

clone_size: .
j_call: TRBJ2-1
v_call: TRBV18
cdr3_aa: CASSTANRGRNEQFF

clone_size: .
j_call: TRBJ1-2
v_call: TRBV20-1
cdr3_aa: CSASRDRGAYTF

clone_size: .
j_call: TRBJ2-5
v_call: TRBV3-1/TRBV3-2
cdr3_aa: CASSSGGETQYF

clone_size: once
j_call: TRBJ2-5
v_call: TRBV11-1
cdr3_aa: CASSLGVSQETQYF

clone_size: .
j_call: TRBJ1-1
v_call: TRBV14
cdr3_aa: CASSPLGGHYTEAFF

clone_size: .
j_call: TRBJ1-5
v_call: TRBV24-1
cdr3_aa: CANQGRTNQPQHF

clone_size: .
j_call: TRBJ1-1
v_call: TRBV7-9
cdr3_aa: CASSLDTGETEAFF